This T cell receptor beta chain comes out of a study of cytomegalovirus exposure and HLA in healthy donors. Researchers ran the PCR with 60 Vbeta and 13 Jbeta primers. Produced via immunoSEQ multiplex PCR; TCRdb's table is partial and in-frame only. The top ten hold less than 9% of the sample, which has about 100,000 clones, approximately 72% seen once. This CDR3 comprises 15 residues. The receptor was derived from a man in his forties in good health and CMV-seropositive. The sequencing input was PBMCs. The J gene is TRBJ1-5, the V gene TRBV12-2. TRBV12-2 is labeled a pseudogene. This CDR3 is CASRLVAGSNQPQHF. In DNA form, the CDR3 reads TGTGCAAGTCGCTTAGTGGCGGGTAGCAATCAGCCCCAGCATTTT.